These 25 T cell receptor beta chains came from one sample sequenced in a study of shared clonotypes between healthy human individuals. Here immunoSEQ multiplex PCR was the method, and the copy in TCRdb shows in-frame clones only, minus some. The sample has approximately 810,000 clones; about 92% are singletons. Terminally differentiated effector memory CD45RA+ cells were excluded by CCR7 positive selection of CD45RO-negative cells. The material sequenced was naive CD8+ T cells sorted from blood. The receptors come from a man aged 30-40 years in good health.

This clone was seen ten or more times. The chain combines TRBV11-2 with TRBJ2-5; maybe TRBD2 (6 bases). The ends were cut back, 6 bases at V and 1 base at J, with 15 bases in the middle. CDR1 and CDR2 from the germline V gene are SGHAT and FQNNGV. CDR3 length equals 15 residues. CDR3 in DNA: TGTGCCAGCAGGCCAGCGACTAGTTTCCAAGAGACCCAGTACTTC. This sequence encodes CASRPATSFQETQYF. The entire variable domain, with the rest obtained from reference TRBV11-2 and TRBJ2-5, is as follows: EAGVAQSPRYKIIEKRQSVAFWCNPISGHATLYWYQQILGQGPKLLIQFQNNGVVDDSQLPKDRFSAERLKGVDSTLKIQPAKLEDSAVYLCASRPATSFQETQYFGPGTRLLVL.

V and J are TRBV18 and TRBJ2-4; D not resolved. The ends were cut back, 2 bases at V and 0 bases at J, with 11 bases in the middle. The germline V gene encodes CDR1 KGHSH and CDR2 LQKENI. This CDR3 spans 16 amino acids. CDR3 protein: CASSPDTELAKNIQYF. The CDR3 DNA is TGTGCCAGCTCACCAGATACAGAACTAGCCAAAAACATTCAGTACTTC.

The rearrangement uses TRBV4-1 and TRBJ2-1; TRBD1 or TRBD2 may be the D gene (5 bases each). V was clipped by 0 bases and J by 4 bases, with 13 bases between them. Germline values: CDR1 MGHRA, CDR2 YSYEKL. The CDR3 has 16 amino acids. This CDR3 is CASSQEVGDLYNEQFF. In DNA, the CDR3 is TGCGCCAGCAGCCAAGAGGTAGGGGACCTTTACAATGAGCAGTTCTTC.

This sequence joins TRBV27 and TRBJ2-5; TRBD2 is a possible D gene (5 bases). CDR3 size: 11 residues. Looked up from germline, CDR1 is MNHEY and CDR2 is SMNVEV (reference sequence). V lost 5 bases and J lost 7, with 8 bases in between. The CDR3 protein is CASSEGGTQYF. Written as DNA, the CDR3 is TGTGCCAGCAGTGAGGGCGGGACCCAGTACTTC.

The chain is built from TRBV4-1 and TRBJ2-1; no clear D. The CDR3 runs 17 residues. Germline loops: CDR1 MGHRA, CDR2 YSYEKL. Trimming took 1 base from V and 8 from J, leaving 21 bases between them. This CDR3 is CASSQVVSTPAVDEQFF. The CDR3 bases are TGCGCCAGCAGCCAAGTAGTCTCGACCCCCGCGGTGGATGAGCAGTTCTTC.

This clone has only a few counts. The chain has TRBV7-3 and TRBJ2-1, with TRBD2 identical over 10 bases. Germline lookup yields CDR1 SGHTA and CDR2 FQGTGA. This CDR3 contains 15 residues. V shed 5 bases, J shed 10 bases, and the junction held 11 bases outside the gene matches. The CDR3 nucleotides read TGTGCCAGCAGCCCGCGGCTAGCGGGAGTCACGGAGCAGTTCTTC. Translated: CASSPRLAGVTEQFF.

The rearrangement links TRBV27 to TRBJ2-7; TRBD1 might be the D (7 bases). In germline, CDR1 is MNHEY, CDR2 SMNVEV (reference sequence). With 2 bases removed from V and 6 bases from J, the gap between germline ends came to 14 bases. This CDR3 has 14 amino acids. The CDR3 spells CASSLSSQGGEQYF. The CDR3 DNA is TGTGCCAGCAGTTTAAGTAGTCAGGGGGGCGAGCAGTACTTC.

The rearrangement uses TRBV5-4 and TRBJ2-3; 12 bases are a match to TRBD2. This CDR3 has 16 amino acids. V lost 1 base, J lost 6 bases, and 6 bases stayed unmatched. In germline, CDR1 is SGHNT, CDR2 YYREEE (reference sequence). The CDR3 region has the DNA TGTGCCAGCAGCTTGTACAGACTAGCGGGAGCTGATACGCAGTATTTT. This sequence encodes CASSLYRLAGADTQYF.

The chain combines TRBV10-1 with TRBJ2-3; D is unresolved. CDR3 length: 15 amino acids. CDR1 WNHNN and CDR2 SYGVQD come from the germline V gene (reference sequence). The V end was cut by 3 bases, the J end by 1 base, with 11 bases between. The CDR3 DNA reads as TGCGCCAGCAGTGATCACTCCCTCGGCACAGATACGCAGTATTTT. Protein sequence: CASSDHSLGTDTQYF.

Here the CDR3 DNA reads TGTGCCAGCAGCCCCCGAGCCACAGATACGCAGTATTTT. Protein: CASSPRATDTQYF. The chain carries TRBV7-7 and TRBJ2-3; D remains ambiguous. The CDR3 totals 13 residues. Per germline, CDR1 SSHAT and CDR2 FNYEAQ (reference sequence). V was pared by 5 bases and J by 2 bases, with 8 bases between.

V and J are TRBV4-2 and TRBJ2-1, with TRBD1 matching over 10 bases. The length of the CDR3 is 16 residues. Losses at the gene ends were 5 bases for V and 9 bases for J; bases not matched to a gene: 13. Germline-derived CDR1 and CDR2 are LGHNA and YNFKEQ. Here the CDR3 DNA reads TGTGCCAGCAGCGACGTCCCGGGACAGGGGTTGGGTGAGCAGTTCTTC. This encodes CASSDVPGQGLGEQFF.

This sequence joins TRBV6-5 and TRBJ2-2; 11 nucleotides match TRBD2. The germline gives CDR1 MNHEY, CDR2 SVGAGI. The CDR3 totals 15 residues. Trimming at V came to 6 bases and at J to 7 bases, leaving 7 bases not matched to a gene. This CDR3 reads CASRILAGGVGELFF. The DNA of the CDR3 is TGTGCCAGCAGGATTCTAGCGGGAGGTGTCGGGGAGCTGTTTTTT.

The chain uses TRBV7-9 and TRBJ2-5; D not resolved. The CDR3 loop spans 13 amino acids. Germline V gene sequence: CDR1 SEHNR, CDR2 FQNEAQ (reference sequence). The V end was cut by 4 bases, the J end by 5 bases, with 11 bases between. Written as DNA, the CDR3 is TGTGCCAGCAGCTCCCCTTCCCGGGAGACCCAGTACTTC. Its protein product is CASSSPSRETQYF.

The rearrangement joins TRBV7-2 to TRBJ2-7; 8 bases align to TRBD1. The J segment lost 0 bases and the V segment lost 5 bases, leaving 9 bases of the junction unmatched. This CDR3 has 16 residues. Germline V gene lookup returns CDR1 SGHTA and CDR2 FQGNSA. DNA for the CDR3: TGTGCCAGCAGCCAACAAAGACAGGGGCGCTCCTACGAGCAGTACTTC. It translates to CASSQQRQGRSYEQYF.

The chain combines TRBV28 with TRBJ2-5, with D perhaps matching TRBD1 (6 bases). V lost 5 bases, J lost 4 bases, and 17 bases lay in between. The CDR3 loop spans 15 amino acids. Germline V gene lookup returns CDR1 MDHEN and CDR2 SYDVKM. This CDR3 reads CASSPRQAKGETQYF. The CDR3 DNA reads TGTGCCAGCAGTCCCAGACAGGCGAAGGGAGAGACCCAGTACTTC.

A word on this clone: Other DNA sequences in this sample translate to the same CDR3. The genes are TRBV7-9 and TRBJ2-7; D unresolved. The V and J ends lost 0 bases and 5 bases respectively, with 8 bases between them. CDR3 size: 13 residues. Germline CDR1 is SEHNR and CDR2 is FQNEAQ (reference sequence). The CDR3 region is CASSLAVGDEQYF. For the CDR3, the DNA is TGTGCCAGCAGCTTAGCGGTCGGCGACGAGCAGTACTTC.

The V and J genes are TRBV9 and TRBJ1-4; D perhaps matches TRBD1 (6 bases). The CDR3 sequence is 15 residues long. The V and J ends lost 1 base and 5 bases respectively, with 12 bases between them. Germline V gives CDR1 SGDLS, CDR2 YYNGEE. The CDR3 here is CASSVSGTPNEKLFF. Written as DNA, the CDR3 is TGTGCCAGCAGCGTATCCGGGACACCCAATGAAAAACTGTTTTTT.

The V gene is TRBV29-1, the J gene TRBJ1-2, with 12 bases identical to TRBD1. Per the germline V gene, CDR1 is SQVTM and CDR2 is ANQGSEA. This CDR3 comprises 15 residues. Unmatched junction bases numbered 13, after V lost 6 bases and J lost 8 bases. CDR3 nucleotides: TGCAGCGTCGCGAGTCCGGGACAGGGGGCGCGGGGCTACACCTTC. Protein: CSVASPGQGARGYTF.

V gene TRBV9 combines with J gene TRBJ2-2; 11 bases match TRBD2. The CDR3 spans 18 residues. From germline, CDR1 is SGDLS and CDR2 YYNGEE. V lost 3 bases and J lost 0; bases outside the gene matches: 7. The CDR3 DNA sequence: TGTGCCAGCAGCGAAGGGCTAGCGGGAGGTACGAACACCGGGGAGCTGTTTTTT. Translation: CASSEGLAGGTNTGELFF.

DNA of the CDR3: TGTGCCAGCAGCCCTAAGCAGGTTACTAACTATGGCTACACCTTC. It encodes CASSPKQVTNYGYTF. J is TRBJ1-2 and V is TRBV4-2; no definite D call. Trimming took off 4 bases at V and 0 bases at J, with 12 bases between the two ends. The germline CDR1 and CDR2 sequences are LGHNA and YNFKEQ. This CDR3 has 15 residues.

This CDR3 is CASSSPRLVQETQYF. The CDR3 nucleotides are TGTGCCAGCAGTTCGCCGAGACTAGTCCAAGAGACCCAGTACTTC. J is TRBJ2-5 and V is TRBV6-5; D is perhaps TRBD2 (6 bases). Per germline, CDR1 MNHEY and CDR2 SVGAGI. This CDR3 contains 15 residues. V gave up 4 bases and J gave up 1 base, with 13 bases separating them.

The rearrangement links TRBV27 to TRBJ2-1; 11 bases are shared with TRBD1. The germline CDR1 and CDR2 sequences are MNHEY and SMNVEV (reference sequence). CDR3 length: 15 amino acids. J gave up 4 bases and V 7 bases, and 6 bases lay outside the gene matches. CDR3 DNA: TGTGCCAGCACTGCCGGGACAGGGGGATACAATGAGCAGTTCTTC. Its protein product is CASTAGTGGYNEQFF.

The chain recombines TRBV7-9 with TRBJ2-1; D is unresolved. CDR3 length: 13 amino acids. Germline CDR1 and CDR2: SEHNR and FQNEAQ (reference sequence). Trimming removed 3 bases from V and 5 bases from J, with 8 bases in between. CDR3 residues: CASSFSNDNEQFF. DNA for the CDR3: TGTGCCAGCAGCTTCAGTAATGACAATGAGCAGTTCTTC.

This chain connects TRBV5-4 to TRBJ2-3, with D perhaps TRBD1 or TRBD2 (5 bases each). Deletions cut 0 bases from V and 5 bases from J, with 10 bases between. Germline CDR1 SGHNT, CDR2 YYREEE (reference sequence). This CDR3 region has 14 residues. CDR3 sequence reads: CASSLVGTGDTQYF. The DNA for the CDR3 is TGTGCCAGCAGCTTGGTCGGGACGGGAGATACGCAGTATTTT.

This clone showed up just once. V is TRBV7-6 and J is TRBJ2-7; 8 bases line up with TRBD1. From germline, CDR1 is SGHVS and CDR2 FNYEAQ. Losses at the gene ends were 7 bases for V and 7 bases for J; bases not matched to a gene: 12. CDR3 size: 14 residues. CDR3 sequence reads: CASTSGTGGREQYF. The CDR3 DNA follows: TGTGCCAGCACCAGTGGGACAGGAGGGCGGGAGCAGTACTTC.